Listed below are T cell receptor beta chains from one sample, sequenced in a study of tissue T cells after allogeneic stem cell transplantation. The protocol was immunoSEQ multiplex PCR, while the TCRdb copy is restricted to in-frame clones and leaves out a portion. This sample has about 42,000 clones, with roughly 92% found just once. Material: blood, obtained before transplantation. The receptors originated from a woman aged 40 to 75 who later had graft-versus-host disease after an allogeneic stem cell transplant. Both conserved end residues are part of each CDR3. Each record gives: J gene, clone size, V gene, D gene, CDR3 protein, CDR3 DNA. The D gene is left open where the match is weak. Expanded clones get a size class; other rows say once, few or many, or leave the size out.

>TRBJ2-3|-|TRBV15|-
CATSRGWATDTQYF
TGTGCCACCAGCAGAGGGTGGGCCACAGATACGCAGTATTTT
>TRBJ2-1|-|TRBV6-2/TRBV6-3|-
CASSFRGINEQFF
TGTGCCAGCAGTTTTAGGGGGATCAATGAGCAGTTCTTC
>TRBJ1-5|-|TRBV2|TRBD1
CASRGGDRANQPQHF
TGTGCCAGCAGGGGGGGGGACAGGGCGAATCAGCCCCAGCATTTT
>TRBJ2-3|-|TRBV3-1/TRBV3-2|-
CASSQVSHAPGRTDTQYF
TGTGCCAGCAGCCAAGTCTCTCATGCCCCGGGACGGACAGATACGCAGTATTTT
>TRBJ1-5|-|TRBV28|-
CASSFRQAGNQPQHF
TGTGCCAGCAGTTTCCGACAGGCTGGCAATCAGCCCCAGCATTTT
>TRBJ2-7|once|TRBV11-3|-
CASSPQARTAYEQYF
TGTGCCAGCAGCCCCCAGGCAAGGACGGCGTACGAGCAGTACTTC
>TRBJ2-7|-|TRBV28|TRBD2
CASTRSGGSDEQYF
TGTGCCAGCACAAGGAGCGGGGGTTCTGACGAGCAGTACTTC
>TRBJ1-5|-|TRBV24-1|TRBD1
CATSDAGQGAQPQHF
TGTGCCACCAGTGATGCGGGACAGGGGGCTCAGCCCCAGCATTTT
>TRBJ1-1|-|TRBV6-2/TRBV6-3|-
CASSTIRNTEAFF
TGTGCCAGCAGTACTATAAGGAACACTGAAGCTTTCTTT
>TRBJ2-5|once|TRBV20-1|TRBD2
CSVLAVETQYF
TGCAGTGTACTAGCGGTAGAGACCCAGTACTTC
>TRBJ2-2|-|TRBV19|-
CATSQGTAGELFF
TGTGCCACCTCGCAGGGTACAGCCGGGGAGCTGTTTTTT
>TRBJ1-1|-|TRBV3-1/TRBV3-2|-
CASSQTGTEAFF
TGTGCCAGCAGCCAAACAGGGACTGAAGCTTTCTTT
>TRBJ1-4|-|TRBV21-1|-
CASSPLGPEKLFF
TGTGCCAGCAGCCCTCTCGGGCCTGAAAAACTGTTTTTT
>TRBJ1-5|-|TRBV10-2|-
CASSETGSNQPQHF
TGCGCCAGCAGTGAGACAGGGAGCAATCAGCCCCAGCATTTT
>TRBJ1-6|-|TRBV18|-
CASSPGTNNSPLHF
TGTGCCAGCTCACCCGGGACAAATAATTCACCCCTCCACTTT
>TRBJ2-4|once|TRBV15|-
CATSRVASLDIQYF
TGTGCCACCAGCAGAGTTGCCTCCTTGGACATTCAGTACTTC
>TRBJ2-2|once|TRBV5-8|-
CASGGYNTGELFF
TGTGCCAGCGGGGGGTATAACACCGGGGAGCTGTTTTTT
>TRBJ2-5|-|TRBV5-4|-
CASRTFGLGETQYF
TGTGCCAGCAGAACCTTTGGTTTGGGGGAGACCCAGTACTTC
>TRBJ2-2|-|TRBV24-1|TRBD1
CATSSTGTGFTGELFF
TGTGCCACCAGTTCCACCGGGACAGGGTTCACCGGGGAGCTGTTTTTT
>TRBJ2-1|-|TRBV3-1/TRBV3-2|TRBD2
CASSQDKAGGPFNGQFF
TGTGCCAGCAGCCAAGATAAGGCGGGAGGCCCATTCAACGGGCAGTTCTTC
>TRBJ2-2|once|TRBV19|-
CASSISSRQGGGTGELFF
TGTGCCAGTAGTATCTCTTCACGACAGGGAGGAGGGACCGGGGAGCTGTTTTTT
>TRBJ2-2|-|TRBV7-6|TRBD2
CASSLRGRANTGELFF
TGTGCCAGCAGCTTACGCGGGAGGGCCAACACCGGGGAGCTGTTTTTT
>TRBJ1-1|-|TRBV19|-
CASSERGDTEAFF
TGTGCCAGTAGTGAAAGGGGGGACACTGAAGCTTTCTTT
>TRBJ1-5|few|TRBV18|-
CASSPQFSNQPQHF
TGTGCCAGCTCACCCCAATTTAGCAATCAGCCCCAGCATTTT
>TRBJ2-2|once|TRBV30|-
CAWSEPNTGELFF
TGTGCCTGGAGTGAACCGAACACCGGGGAGCTGTTTTTT
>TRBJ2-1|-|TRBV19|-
CASSIDQMGVGHPYNEQFF
TGTGCCAGTAGTATAGATCAAATGGGTGTGGGGCATCCCTACAATGAGCAGTTCTTC
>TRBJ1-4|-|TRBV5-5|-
CASSLNTATNEKLFF
TGTGCCAGCAGCTTGAACACGGCAACTAATGAAAAACTGTTTTTT
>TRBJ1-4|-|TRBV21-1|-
CASSTCQHDRASSYLEKLFF
TGTGCCAGCAGCACCTGTCAACATGACAGGGCCTCTTCTTACCTTGAAAAACTGTTTTTT
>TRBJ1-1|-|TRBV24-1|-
CATSDSKGALNTEAFF
TGTGCCACCAGTGATAGCAAAGGGGCCCTGAACACTGAAGCTTTCTTT
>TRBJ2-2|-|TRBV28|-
CASSTVVQKTTGELFF
TGTGCCAGCAGTACAGTGGTCCAGAAAACCACCGGGGAGCTGTTTTTT
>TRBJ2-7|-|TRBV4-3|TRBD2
CASSRRAGLHEQYF
TGCGCCAGCAGCCGAAGAGCGGGACTTCACGAGCAGTACTTC
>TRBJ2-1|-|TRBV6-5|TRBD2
CASSRTSGSYNEQFF
TGTGCCAGCAGTCGGACTAGCGGGTCCTACAATGAGCAGTTCTTC
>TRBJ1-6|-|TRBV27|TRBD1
CASSPQGTNSPLHF
TGTGCCAGCAGTCCACAGGGGACCAATTCACCCCTCCACTTT
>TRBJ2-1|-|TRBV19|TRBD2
CASSLRTSGRRDEQFF
TGTGCCAGTAGCCTGCGGACTAGCGGGAGAAGGGATGAGCAGTTCTTC
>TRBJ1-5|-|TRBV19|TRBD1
CASSMGQGYGNQPQHF
TGTGCCAGTAGTATGGGACAGGGTTATGGAAATCAGCCCCAGCATTTT
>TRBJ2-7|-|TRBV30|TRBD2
CAWSTRTSGRGEQYF
TGTGCCTGGAGTACCCGGACTAGCGGGAGGGGCGAGCAGTACTTC
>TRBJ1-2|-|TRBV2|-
CASSDKDTRGGYTF
TGTGCCAGCAGTGATAAGGACACCCGCGGCGGCTACACCTTC
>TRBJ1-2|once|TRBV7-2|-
CASRLAEYGYTF
TGTGCCAGCAGATTAGCAGAGTATGGCTACACCTTC
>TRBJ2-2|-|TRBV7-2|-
CASSPEYRRGELFF
TGTGCCAGCAGCCCCGAATACCGTAGAGGGGAGCTGTTTTTT
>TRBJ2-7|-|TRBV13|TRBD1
CASSPPRKGGPNEQYF
TGTGCCAGCAGCCCCCCGCGGAAAGGGGGCCCAAACGAGCAGTACTTC
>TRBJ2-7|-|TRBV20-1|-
CSARNSYEQYF
TGCAGTGCTAGGAACTCCTACGAGCAGTACTTC
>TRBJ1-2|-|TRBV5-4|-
CASSLDGGGYGYTF
TGTGCCAGCAGCTTGGATGGGGGTGGCTATGGCTACACCTTC
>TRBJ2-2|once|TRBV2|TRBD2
CASSRGGGTSVANTGELFF
TGTGCCAGCTCTCGCGGCGGCGGGACTAGCGTAGCGAACACCGGGGAGCTGTTTTTT
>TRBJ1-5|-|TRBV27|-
CASSFSVRQPQHF
TGTGCCAGCAGTTTTTCGGTTCGTCAGCCCCAGCATTTT
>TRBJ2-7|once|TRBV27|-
CASSSGTSYEQYF
TGTGCCAGCAGTTCCGGGACGTCCTACGAGCAGTACTTC
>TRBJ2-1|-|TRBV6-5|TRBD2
CATAGRVTYNEQFF
TGTGCCACGGCCGGGAGGGTAACCTACAATGAGCAGTTCTTC
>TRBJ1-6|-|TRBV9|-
CASSATDSSYNSPLHF
TGTGCCAGCAGCGCCACTGATAGCTCCTATAATTCACCCCTCCACTTT
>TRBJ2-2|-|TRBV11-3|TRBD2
CASSSSAGVGGELFF
TGTGCCAGCAGCTCCTCAGCGGGAGTGGGCGGGGAGCTGTTTTTT
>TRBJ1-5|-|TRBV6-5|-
CASSSLWGSNQPQHF
TGTGCCAGCAGTTCTCTCTGGGGTAGCAATCAGCCCCAGCATTTT
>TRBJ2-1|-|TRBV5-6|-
CASSLAIVGEQFF
TGTGCCAGCAGCTTGGCCATTGTGGGTGAGCAGTTCTTC
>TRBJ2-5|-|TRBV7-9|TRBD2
CASSLAGAGRETQYF
TGTGCCAGCAGCTTAGCCGGAGCGGGACGGGAGACCCAGTACTTC
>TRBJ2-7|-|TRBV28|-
CASSSGGHEQYF
TGTGCCAGCAGTTCCGGGGGGCACGAGCAGTACTTC
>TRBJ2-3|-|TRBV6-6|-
CASRANADTQYF
TGTGCCAGTCGGGCGAACGCAGATACGCAGTATTTT
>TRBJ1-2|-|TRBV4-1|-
CASSHPTGGGNYGYTF
TGCGCCAGCAGCCACCCAACAGGTGGTGGAAACTATGGCTACACCTTC
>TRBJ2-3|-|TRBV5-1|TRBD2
CASSLDGRVADTQYF
TGCGCCAGCAGCTTGGACGGGAGGGTCGCAGATACGCAGTATTTT
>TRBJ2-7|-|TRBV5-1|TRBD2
CASSGWTSGSSYEQYF
TGCGCCAGCAGCGGATGGACTAGCGGGAGCTCCTACGAGCAGTACTTC
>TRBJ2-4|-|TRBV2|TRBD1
CASSPGTVTKNIQYF
TGTGCCAGCAGCCCCGGGACAGTTACAAAAAACATTCAGTACTTC
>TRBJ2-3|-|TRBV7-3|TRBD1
CASSPAGTGTDTQYF
TGTGCCAGCAGCCCGGCCGGGACAGGCACAGATACGCAGTATTTT
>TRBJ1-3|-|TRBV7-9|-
CASSFEGLSGNTIYF
TGTGCCAGCAGTTTCGAAGGGTTATCTGGAAACACCATATATTTT
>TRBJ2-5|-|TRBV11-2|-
CASSPGTFKETQYF
TGTGCCAGCAGCCCGGGGACCTTCAAAGAGACCCAGTACTTC